The 4 T cell receptor beta chains presented below share a single source sample, sequenced in a study of shared clonotypes between healthy human individuals. Profiled with immunoSEQ multiplex PCR; TCRdb holds only in-frame clones, not every one. Of 400,000 or so clones in the sample, around 96% are singletons; the top ten hold about 0.32%. The sequencing input was memory CD8+ T cells sorted from blood. Subset: CD45RO+ cells pooled with CCR7-negative TemRA cells. The source is a man aged 25 to 45 in good health.

The V and J genes are TRBV6-5 and TRBJ2-7, with 11 bases matching TRBD2. With V trimmed by 6 bases and J by 4 bases, 5 bases remained unmatched. The CDR3 sequence is 14 residues long. Germline lookup yields CDR1 MNHEY and CDR2 SVGAGI. The CDR3 is CASSVAGGPYEQYF. CDR3 DNA: TGTGCCAGCAGCGTAGCGGGAGGGCCTTACGAGCAGTACTTC.

The chain is built from TRBV2 and TRBJ2-5, with 8 bases aligning to TRBD2. V shed 7 bases, J shed 2 bases, and the junction held 0 bases outside the gene matches. This CDR3 is built from 12 residues. Germline loops: CDR1 SNHLY, CDR2 FYNNEI. The CDR3 reads CASIAGQETQYF. Written as DNA, the CDR3 is TGTGCCAGCATAGCGGGACAAGAGACCCAGTACTTC.

The chain carries TRBV5-6 and TRBJ2-2, with D uncertain. Germline lookup yields CDR1 SGHDT and CDR2 YYEEEE. CDR3 size: 14 residues. V lost 5 bases and J lost 6, with 14 bases in between. The CDR3 here is CASRELGDPGELFF. CDR3 nucleotide sequence: TGTGCCAGCAGGGAGCTAGGCGATCCCGGGGAGCTGTTTTTT.

The chain couples TRBV4-1 to TRBJ2-2, with D possibly called TRBD1 or TRBD2 (6 bases each). Germline V CDR1 and CDR2: MGHRA, YSYEKL. Trimming pared 0 bases from V and 1 base from J, leaving 9 bases between. The length of the CDR3 is 16 residues. The CDR3 sequence: CASSQDGGRNTGELFF. The CDR3 DNA reads as TGCGCCAGCAGCCAAGACGGGGGCCGGAACACCGGGGAGCTGTTTTTT.